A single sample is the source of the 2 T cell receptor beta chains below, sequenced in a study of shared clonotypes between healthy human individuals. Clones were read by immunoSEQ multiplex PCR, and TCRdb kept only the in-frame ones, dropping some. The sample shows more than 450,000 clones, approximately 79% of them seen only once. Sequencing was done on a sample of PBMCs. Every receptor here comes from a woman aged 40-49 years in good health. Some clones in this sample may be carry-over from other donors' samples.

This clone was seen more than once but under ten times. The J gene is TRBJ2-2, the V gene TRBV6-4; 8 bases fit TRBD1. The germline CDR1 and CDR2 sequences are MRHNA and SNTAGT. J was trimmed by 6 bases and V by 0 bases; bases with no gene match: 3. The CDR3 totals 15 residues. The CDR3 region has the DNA TGTGCCAGCAGTGACTCCCAGGGGGCCCCCGGGGAGCTGTTTTTT. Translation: CASSDSQGAPGELFF.

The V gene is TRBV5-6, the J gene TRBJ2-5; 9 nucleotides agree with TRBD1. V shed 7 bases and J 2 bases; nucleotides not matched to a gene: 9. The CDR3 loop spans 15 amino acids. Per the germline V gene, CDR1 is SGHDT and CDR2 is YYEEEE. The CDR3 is CASGLGTGPQETQYF. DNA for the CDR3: TGTGCCAGCGGACTCGGGACAGGGCCTCAAGAGACCCAGTACTTC.